These T cell receptor beta chains were read from a single sample in a study of vaccination and CD4 T cells after COVID-19. Antigens for these TCRs are unknown. Each CDR3 protein is one row after TCRdb ran MiXCR on the PCR reads. The profile shows fewer than 15,000 distinct CDR3 sequences, approximately 40% of them singletons. The sequencing input was CD4+ T cells from blood, cultured in vitro. The receptors originated from a human donor who had recovered from COVID-19. The CDR3 runs from the conserved cysteine through the conserved F or W. D genes are given only for firm matches. Clone size is stated in some rows and not others, as once, few, many or a class when expanded.

clone_size: few
d_call: NA
cdr3_length: 14
j_call: TRBJ1-1
v_call: TRBV12-3/TRBV12-4
cdr3_aa: CASRAGFMNTEAFF
cdr3_nt: TGTGCCAGCAGGGCGGGATTCATGAACACTGAAGCTTTCTTT

clone_size: few
d_call: TRBD1
cdr3_length: 13
j_call: TRBJ1-2
v_call: TRBV29-1
cdr3_aa: CSALQGSWDGYTF
cdr3_nt: TGCAGCGCATTACAGGGGAGCTGGGATGGCTACACCTTC

clone_size: NA
d_call: TRBD1
cdr3_length: 16
j_call: TRBJ1-5
v_call: TRBV6-1
cdr3_aa: CASTRRGQGNNQPQHF
cdr3_nt: TGTGCCAGCACCAGAAGGGGACAGGGTAACAATCAGCCCCAGCATTTT

clone_size: NA
d_call: NA
cdr3_length: 17
j_call: TRBJ2-1
v_call: TRBV28
cdr3_aa: CASRATGQGGSKNEQFF
cdr3_nt: TGTGCCAGCAGAGCCACAGGGCAGGGGGGTTCGAAAAATGAGCAGTTCTTC

clone_size: NA
d_call: NA
cdr3_length: 15
j_call: TRBJ2-7
v_call: TRBV27
cdr3_aa: CASRRNSGLNYEQYF
cdr3_nt: TGTGCCAGCAGAAGAAATAGCGGACTAAACTACGAGCAGTACTTC

clone_size: few
d_call: NA
cdr3_length: 14
j_call: TRBJ1-2
v_call: TRBV6-1
cdr3_aa: CASSRLAGYYGYTF
cdr3_nt: TGTGCCAGCAGTCGTCTCGCAGGCTACTATGGCTACACCTTC

clone_size: NA
d_call: TRBD1
cdr3_length: 15
j_call: TRBJ2-1
v_call: TRBV27
cdr3_aa: CASSQNRGNHNEQFF
cdr3_nt: TGTGCCAGCAGCCAAAACAGGGGCAATCACAATGAGCAGTTCTTC

clone_size: NA
d_call: TRBD1
cdr3_length: 14
j_call: TRBJ1-5
v_call: TRBV19
cdr3_aa: CATRRDSRNQPQHF
cdr3_nt: TGTGCCACAAGGCGGGACAGTCGAAATCAGCCCCAGCATTTT

clone_size: few
d_call: NA
cdr3_length: 11
j_call: TRBJ1-2
v_call: TRBV7-9
cdr3_aa: CASSQGSGYTF
cdr3_nt: TGTGCCAGCAGCCAGGGTTCAGGCTACACCTTC

clone_size: NA
d_call: TRBD1
cdr3_length: 15
j_call: TRBJ2-7
v_call: TRBV6-1
cdr3_aa: CASRPPGQSSSQQYF
cdr3_nt: TGTGCCAGCAGGCCTCCGGGACAGAGCAGTTCGCAGCAGTACTTC

clone_size: NA
d_call: NA
cdr3_length: 19
j_call: TRBJ2-3
v_call: TRBV7-2
cdr3_aa: CASSLAGPGGGGFTDTQYF
cdr3_nt: TGTGCCAGCAGCTTAGCGGGTCCGGGGGGCGGGGGTTTCACAGATACGCAGTATTTT

clone_size: few
d_call: NA
cdr3_length: 15
j_call: TRBJ1-5
v_call: TRBV30
cdr3_aa: CAWSLSGLRSQPQHF
cdr3_nt: TGTGCCTGGAGTCTATCGGGGCTGAGGAGTCAGCCCCAGCATTTT

clone_size: few
d_call: TRBD1
cdr3_length: 13
j_call: TRBJ2-5
v_call: TRBV2
cdr3_aa: CASSGQGYETQYF
cdr3_nt: TGTGCCAGCAGTGGACAGGGCTACGAGACCCAGTACTTC

clone_size: NA
d_call: NA
cdr3_length: 14
j_call: TRBJ2-7
v_call: TRBV20-1
cdr3_aa: CSASHPGDSYEQYF
cdr3_nt: TGCAGTGCTAGCCATCCAGGAGACTCCTACGAGCAGTACTTC

clone_size: once
d_call: NA
cdr3_length: 14
j_call: TRBJ1-3
v_call: TRBV7-2
cdr3_aa: CASSLDQGRNTIYF
cdr3_nt: TGTGCCAGCAGCTTAGACCAGGGGAGAAACACCATATATTTT

clone_size: few
d_call: NA
cdr3_length: 13
j_call: TRBJ1-2
v_call: TRBV7-9
cdr3_aa: CASSLTELYGYTF
cdr3_nt: TGTGCCAGCAGCCTAACAGAACTTTATGGCTACACCTTC

clone_size: NA
d_call: NA
cdr3_length: 15
j_call: TRBJ2-7
v_call: TRBV7-9
cdr3_aa: CASSPPASGSYEQYF
cdr3_nt: TGTGCCAGCAGTCCCCCCGCGAGCGGATCCTACGAGCAGTACTTC

clone_size: NA
d_call: TRBD1
cdr3_length: 15
j_call: TRBJ2-6
v_call: TRBV6-1
cdr3_aa: CASRSTGSGANVLTF
cdr3_nt: TGTGCCAGCAGGTCGACAGGGAGTGGGGCCAACGTCCTGACTTTC

clone_size: NA
d_call: NA
cdr3_length: 11
j_call: TRBJ2-1
v_call: TRBV6-1
cdr3_aa: CASSQYNEQFF
cdr3_nt: TGTGCCAGCAGCCAGTACAATGAGCAGTTCTTC

clone_size: NA
d_call: TRBD2
cdr3_length: 13
j_call: TRBJ2-7
v_call: TRBV12-5
cdr3_aa: CASGPPAGYEQYF
cdr3_nt: TGTGCTAGTGGTCCCCCAGCGGGGTACGAGCAGTACTTC

clone_size: NA
d_call: TRBD1
cdr3_length: 16
j_call: TRBJ2-7
v_call: TRBV6-4
cdr3_aa: CASTDTDTQGAYEQYF
cdr3_nt: TGTGCCAGCACCGACACTGACACTCAGGGGGCCTACGAGCAGTACTTC

clone_size: NA
d_call: TRBD1
cdr3_length: 12
j_call: TRBJ1-6
v_call: TRBV7-2
cdr3_aa: CASRSVGTGVSF
cdr3_nt: TGTGCCAGCAGATCCGTCGGGACAGGTGTATCGTTT

clone_size: NA
d_call: TRBD2
cdr3_length: 16
j_call: TRBJ2-7
v_call: TRBV11-2
cdr3_aa: CASIPNLSGGRYEQYF
cdr3_nt: TGTGCCAGCATACCCAATCTGAGCGGGGGTAGGTACGAGCAGTACTTC

clone_size: NA
d_call: NA
cdr3_length: 13
j_call: TRBJ2-5
v_call: TRBV12-3/TRBV12-4
cdr3_aa: CASSPDARETQYF
cdr3_nt: TGTGCCAGCAGCCCGGATGCGCGTGAGACCCAGTACTTC

clone_size: few
d_call: TRBD2
cdr3_length: 17
j_call: TRBJ2-1
v_call: TRBV7-2
cdr3_aa: CASSWGLAGGRGNEQFF
cdr3_nt: TGTGCCAGCAGCTGGGGACTAGCGGGGGGGAGGGGCAATGAGCAGTTCTTC

clone_size: NA
d_call: TRBD2
cdr3_length: 19
j_call: TRBJ2-7
v_call: TRBV4-1
cdr3_aa: CASSPQELMLAGGPNEQYF
cdr3_nt: TGCGCCAGCAGCCCGCAAGAACTAATGCTAGCGGGAGGGCCGAACGAGCAGTACTTC

clone_size: once
d_call: TRBD1
cdr3_length: 16
j_call: TRBJ2-5
v_call: TRBV2
cdr3_aa: CASRTGAGTGGETQYF
cdr3_nt: TGTGCCAGCAGGACAGGTGCCGGGACAGGGGGGGAGACCCAGTACTTC

clone_size: NA
d_call: NA
cdr3_length: 13
j_call: TRBJ1-2
v_call: TRBV20-1
cdr3_aa: CSARVEGMGGYTF
cdr3_nt: TGCAGTGCTAGAGTTGAAGGGATGGGTGGCTACACCTTC

clone_size: NA
d_call: TRBD2
cdr3_length: 14
j_call: TRBJ2-3
v_call: TRBV7-9
cdr3_aa: CASSPGLPTDTQYF
cdr3_nt: TGTGCCAGCAGTCCGGGACTACCCACAGATACGCAGTATTTT

clone_size: few
d_call: NA
cdr3_length: 13
j_call: TRBJ1-2
v_call: TRBV5-4
cdr3_aa: CASSLDSLYGYTF
cdr3_nt: TGTGCCAGCAGCTTGGACAGTTTATATGGCTACACCTTC

clone_size: NA
d_call: NA
cdr3_length: 15
j_call: TRBJ1-6
v_call: TRBV7-2
cdr3_aa: CASSLQPLANSPLHF
cdr3_nt: TGTGCCAGCAGCTTACAACCTCTTGCGAATTCACCCCTCCACTTT

clone_size: NA
d_call: NA
cdr3_length: 11
j_call: TRBJ2-7
v_call: TRBV20-1
cdr3_aa: CSASRSYEQYF
cdr3_nt: TGCAGTGCTAGTCGTAGCTACGAGCAGTACTTC

clone_size: NA
d_call: NA
cdr3_length: 15
j_call: TRBJ2-2
v_call: TRBV24-1
cdr3_aa: CATSDSRVDTGELFF
cdr3_nt: TGTGCCACCAGCGATAGCAGGGTCGACACCGGGGAGCTGTTTTTT

clone_size: few
d_call: TRBD2
cdr3_length: 15
j_call: TRBJ2-1
v_call: TRBV7-7
cdr3_aa: CASSLKAGQYNEQFF
cdr3_nt: TGTGCCAGCAGCTTAAAAGCGGGGCAATACAATGAGCAGTTCTTC

clone_size: large
d_call: NA
cdr3_length: 15
j_call: TRBJ1-5
v_call: TRBV20-1
cdr3_aa: CSLSRTQGGNQPQHF
cdr3_nt: TGCAGTCTATCCCGTACACAGGGAGGCAATCAGCCCCAGCATTTT

clone_size: once
d_call: NA
cdr3_length: 13
j_call: TRBJ1-4
v_call: TRBV24-1
cdr3_aa: CATSDGFNEKLFF
cdr3_nt: TGTGCCACCAGTGACGGGTTTAATGAAAAACTGTTTTTT

clone_size: NA
d_call: NA
cdr3_length: 14
j_call: TRBJ1-5
v_call: TRBV6-1
cdr3_aa: CASSPGLGNQPQHF
cdr3_nt: TGTGCCAGCAGTCCAGGGTTGGGCAATCAGCCCCAGCATTTT

clone_size: NA
d_call: TRBD1
cdr3_length: 15
j_call: TRBJ2-5
v_call: TRBV19
cdr3_aa: CASNPGQGNQETQYF
cdr3_nt: TGTGCCAGTAATCCGGGACAGGGGAACCAAGAGACCCAGTACTTC

clone_size: once
d_call: NA
cdr3_length: 15
j_call: TRBJ1-1
v_call: TRBV5-3
cdr3_aa: CASSPAGGMNTEAFF
cdr3_nt: TGTGCCAGCAGCCCAGCCGGAGGCATGAACACTGAAGCTTTCTTT

clone_size: few
d_call: NA
cdr3_length: 15
j_call: TRBJ1-1
v_call: TRBV4-3
cdr3_aa: CASSQDWQANTEAFF
cdr3_nt: TGCGCCAGCAGCCAAGATTGGCAGGCCAACACTGAAGCTTTCTTT

clone_size: NA
d_call: NA
cdr3_length: 15
j_call: TRBJ2-4
v_call: TRBV25-1
cdr3_aa: CASSEPGLAKNIQYF
cdr3_nt: TGTGCCAGCAGTGAACCGGGACTAGCCAAAAACATTCAGTACTTC

clone_size: NA
d_call: NA
cdr3_length: 13
j_call: TRBJ1-2
v_call: TRBV6-1
cdr3_aa: CASNPQRGYGYTF
cdr3_nt: TGTGCCAGCAACCCTCAGAGGGGCTATGGCTACACCTTC

clone_size: NA
d_call: NA
cdr3_length: 14
j_call: TRBJ2-7
v_call: TRBV24-1
cdr3_aa: CATSETGLSYEQYF
cdr3_nt: TGTGCCACCAGTGAAACAGGATTATCCTACGAGCAGTACTTC

clone_size: NA
d_call: TRBD2
cdr3_length: 17
j_call: TRBJ2-3
v_call: TRBV20-1
cdr3_aa: CSARSGTSGVSTDTQYF
cdr3_nt: TGCAGTGCTAGATCCGGGACTAGCGGAGTCAGCACAGATACGCAGTATTTT

clone_size: NA
d_call: NA
cdr3_length: 17
j_call: TRBJ2-7
v_call: TRBV7-8
cdr3_aa: CASSSRIFDRLSYEQYF
cdr3_nt: TGTGCCAGCAGCTCGCGGATCTTCGACAGACTCTCCTACGAGCAGTACTTC

clone_size: NA
d_call: NA
cdr3_length: 13
j_call: TRBJ2-2
v_call: TRBV25-1
cdr3_aa: CASKHANTGELFF
cdr3_nt: TGTGCCAGCAAACATGCGAACACCGGGGAGCTGTTTTTT

clone_size: NA
d_call: NA
cdr3_length: 13
j_call: TRBJ2-1
v_call: TRBV20-1
cdr3_aa: CSAITASYNEQFF
cdr3_nt: TGCAGTGCTATTACCGCATCCTACAATGAGCAGTTCTTC